Reported below is one T cell receptor (beta chain). Its target is unknown. The entry originates in a study of cytomegalovirus exposure and HLA in healthy donors. Whole-study results and caveats: Most TCR sequences proved rare, with some public TCRs found in many donors. Reportedly, fewer N-insertions than the approximately 680-donor mean appeared in an Asian-associated ancestry cluster in a later analysis. Researchers reported that a few CMV-associated chains were confirmed in vitro as CMV antigen-specific. Earlier results showed most TCR beta V segments being productive about 87% or about 30% of the time.

Trimming cost V 8 bases and J 7 bases; bases outside gene matches: 15. CDR1 and CDR2 from the germline V gene are GTSNPN and SVGIG (reference sequence). This CDR3 region has 16 residues. Both 60 Vbeta primers and 13 Jbeta primers went into the PCR. Clones were sequenced by immunoSEQ multiplex PCR, and TCRdb holds only the in-frame ones, with some missing. The sample consists of roughly 150,000 clones, over 60% of them appearing once. The sample taken for sequencing was PBMCs. The sequence came from a woman aged 30 to 39 in good health and CMV-seropositive. The rearrangement links TRBV30 to TRBJ2-1; 12 nucleotides align to TRBD2. The chain's CDR3 is CAGNGIPGLAGNEQFF. The CDR3 region has the DNA TGTGCCGGCAATGGGATTCCAGGACTAGCGGGAAATGAGCAGTTCTTC. Full variable domain (rest looked up from reference TRBV30 and TRBJ2-1): SQTIHQWPATLVQPVGSPLSLECTVEGTSNPNLYWYRQAAGRGLQLLFYSVGIGQISSEVPQNLSASRPQDRQFILSSKKLLLSDSGFYLCAGNGIPGLAGNEQFFGPGTRLTVL.